The clone carrying this T cell receptor (beta chain) was picked up one time. This specimen comes from a study of cytomegalovirus exposure and HLA in healthy donors. PCR was performed using 60 Vbeta and 13 Jbeta primers. Using immunoSEQ multiplex PCR, the repertoire was profiled, and TCRdb retains in-frame clones only, with some absent. The data show approximately 190,000 clones, 87% seen once. The germline gives CDR1 ENHRY, CDR2 SYGVKD. The CDR3 is made up of 14 amino acids. J gave up 5 bases and V 11 bases, and 11 bases lay outside the gene matches. The specimen sequenced was PBMCs. The chain combines TRBV10-3 with TRBJ1-2; 10 nucleotides agree with TRBD1. The receptor comes from a boy between 2 and 10 years old in good health and CMV-seronegative. The CDR3 sequence: CAVSGTGVWYGYTF. The CDR3 coding sequence is TGTGCCGTATCCGGGACAGGGGTTTGGTATGGCTACACCTTC.